Listed below are T cell receptor beta chains from one sample, sequenced in a study of CD8 T cells in ankylosing spondylitis. TCRdb reprocessed the 5' RACE reads with MiXCR, giving one entry per CDR3 protein. There are roughly 220,000 distinct CDR3 sequences in the sample; roughly 10% occur only once, and less than 25% lies in the top ten. The sample taken for sequencing was blood, either unsorted or a sorted T cell fraction (not recorded which). The receptor set was obtained from a male donor with ankylosing spondylitis or in good health (not recorded which). The CDR3 runs from the conserved cysteine through the conserved F or W. A D gene is named only where the DNA matches it firmly. Rows give clone size only sometimes, using once, few, many, or a class for an expanded clone.

many	TRBV29-1	TRBJ1-4	-	14	CSVEDPRRGEKLFF	TGCAGCGTTGAAGATCCCCGGAGAGGTGAAAAACTGTTTTTT
many	TRBV12-3/TRBV12-4	TRBJ2-1	-	16	CASSFGGTKGGDEQFF	TGTGCCAGCAGTTTCGGAGGCACTAAGGGGGGTGACGAGCAGTTCTTC
few	TRBV6-1	TRBJ2-5	-	14	CASLAPLPQETQYF	TGTGCCAGCTTGGCGCCTCTTCCCCAAGAGACCCAGTACTTC
-	TRBV11-2	TRBJ2-5	TRBD2	18	CASSFILAGGWAVETQYF	TGTGCCAGCAGCTTTATTCTAGCGGGGGGGTGGGCGGTAGAGACCCAGTACTTC
many	TRBV10-3	TRBJ1-1	-	15	CAISESQGLGSEAFF	TGTGCCATCAGTGAGTCGCAGGGCTTAGGGTCTGAAGCTTTCTTT
-	TRBV7-9	TRBJ2-2	-	15	CASSLVSGYTGELFF	TGTGCCAGCAGCTTAGTAAGCGGTTACACCGGGGAGCTGTTTTTT
few	TRBV11-2	TRBJ2-7	-	18	CASSLDRDPGGGAYEQYF	TGTGCCAGCAGCCTCGACAGGGACCCTGGGGGGGGAGCCTACGAGCAGTACTTC
once	TRBV5-1	TRBJ2-5	-	15	CASSLSNRYQETQYF	TGCGCCAGCAGCTTGTCGAATAGGTACCAAGAGACCCAGTACTTC
few	TRBV20-1	TRBJ2-1	-	12	CSAKRAGQEQFF	TGCAGTGCAAAACGCGCCGGACAGGAGCAGTTCTTC
many	TRBV7-8	TRBJ2-5	TRBD2	16	CASSLGPGGQLSTQYF	TGTGCCAGCAGCTTAGGTCCGGGGGGGCAGTTATCGACCCAGTACTTC
many	TRBV12-3/TRBV12-4	TRBJ1-6	-	14	CASSSRGLNSPLHF	TGTGCCAGCAGTTCTCGGGGCCTAAATTCACCCCTCCACTTT
few	TRBV11-2	TRBJ2-7	-	16	CASSLQVAGYSYEQYF	TGTGCCAGCAGCTTACAAGTCGCAGGGTACTCCTACGAGCAGTACTTC
-	TRBV21-1	TRBJ2-5	-	15	CASSKDGGIQETQYF	TGTGCCAGCAGCAAAGACGGGGGCATCCAAGAGACCCAGTACTTC
many	TRBV12-3/TRBV12-4	TRBJ1-6	TRBD1	16	CASSNRGIFPNSPLHF	TGTGCCAGCAGTAACAGGGGAATCTTTCCTAATTCACCCCTCCACTTT
-	TRBV10-3	TRBJ2-1	-	14	CAISEVLDLVEQFF	TGTGCCATCAGTGAGGTCCTAGATTTGGTTGAGCAGTTCTTC
-	TRBV5-6	TRBJ2-5	TRBD2	16	CASSPPPAGGRETQYF	TGTGCCAGCAGCCCCCCCCCGGCGGGGGGGCGGGAGACCCAGTACTTC
many	TRBV9	TRBJ1-5	-	15	CASSVGARLNQPQHF	TGTGCCAGCAGCGTAGGTGCCCGGCTCAATCAGCCCCAGCATTTT
many	TRBV12-3/TRBV12-4	TRBJ1-1	-	14	CASSLITGGTEAFF	TGTGCCAGCAGTCTGATAACTGGAGGGACTGAAGCTTTCTTT
-	TRBV5-5	TRBJ1-2	-	16	CASRLNQDDRPYGYTF	TGTGCCAGCAGACTTAACCAGGACGACAGGCCGTATGGCTACACCTTC
many	TRBV12-3/TRBV12-4	TRBJ2-1	-	14	CASSRQETGSEQFF	TGTGCCAGCAGTAGACAGGAGACAGGCAGTGAGCAGTTCTTC
many	TRBV12-3/TRBV12-4	TRBJ2-2	TRBD2	16	CASSSPAGGPVGELFF	TGTGCCAGCAGTTCTCCAGCGGGGGGGCCAGTCGGGGAGCTGTTTTTT
-	TRBV19	TRBJ2-6	-	15	CASKVGSSGANVLTF	TGTGCCAGTAAGGTCGGCAGCTCTGGGGCCAACGTCCTGACTTTC
few	TRBV5-1	TRBJ2-2	-	15	CASSSGDWNTGELFF	TGCGCCAGCAGCTCCGGTGATTGGAACACCGGGGAGCTGTTTTTT
many	TRBV18	TRBJ1-1	-	14	CASSPAQTRLEAFF	TGTGCCAGCTCACCGGCTCAGACACGGCTTGAAGCTTTCTTT
-	TRBV7-2	TRBJ2-3	-	14	CASSQTRPGDTQYF	TGTGCCAGCAGCCAAACGCGCCCAGGAGATACGCAGTATTTT
many	TRBV20-1	TRBJ1-1	-	15	CSARDLGRGLDEAFF	TGCAGTGCTAGAGATTTGGGCCGGGGGCTGGATGAAGCTTTCTTT
many	TRBV4-2	TRBJ2-1	TRBD2	16	CASSNVRLAGDNEQFF	TGTGCCAGCAGCAACGTACGACTAGCGGGAGACAATGAGCAGTTCTTC
many	TRBV7-6	TRBJ2-2	TRBD2	16	CASSTPSGGHTGELFF	TGTGCCAGCAGCACCCCTAGCGGGGGCCACACCGGGGAGCTGTTTTTT
many	TRBV5-8	TRBJ1-5	-	12	CASRQGNQPQHF	TGTGCCAGCAGGCAGGGTAATCAGCCCCAGCATTTT
few	TRBV20-1	TRBJ2-7	TRBD2	13	CSARMSGTSEQYF	TGCAGTGCTAGAATGTCCGGGACTAGCGAGCAGTACTTC
many	TRBV5-1	TRBJ2-7	-	13	CASSFEGAVEQYF	TGCGCCAGCAGCTTTGAAGGGGCAGTCGAGCAGTACTTC
few	TRBV5-5	TRBJ2-2	-	15	CASSLVDPNTGELFF	TGTGCCAGCAGCTTGGTGGATCCGAACACCGGGGAGCTGTTTTTT
few	TRBV28	TRBJ2-3	-	13	CASSRRPTDTQYF	TGTGCCAGTTCGAGAAGACCCACAGATACGCAGTATTTT
many	TRBV7-9	TRBJ1-1	-	15	CASSLGEVEFTEAFF	TGTGCCAGCAGCTTAGGTGAGGTAGAATTCACTGAAGCTTTCTTT
many	TRBV5-1	TRBJ1-5	-	15	CASSLEGGQQQPQHF	TGCGCCAGCAGCTTGGAAGGTGGGCAACAGCAGCCCCAGCATTTT
many	TRBV27	TRBJ1-2	TRBD1	14	CASSSDHRGDGYTF	TGTGCCAGCAGTTCCGACCACAGGGGGGATGGCTACACCTTC
many	TRBV5-1	TRBJ2-5	-	13	CASSWIPQETQYF	TGCGCCAGCAGCTGGATACCACAAGAGACCCAGTACTTC
few	TRBV24-1	TRBJ2-5	-	13	CATSWTDQETQYF	TGTGCCACCAGTTGGACAGACCAAGAGACCCAGTACTTC
-	TRBV20-1	TRBJ1-2	-	12	CSASGDDYGYTF	TGCAGTGCTTCGGGGGACGACTATGGCTACACCTTC
few	TRBV6-2/TRBV6-3	TRBJ2-6	-	16	CASSYSTLSGANVLTF	TGTGCCAGCAGTTACTCGACGCTCTCTGGGGCCAACGTCCTGACTTTC
few	TRBV30	TRBJ1-4	-	14	CAWNSGTNSEKLFF	TGTGCCTGGAATTCGGGGACAAATAGCGAAAAACTGTTTTTT
-	TRBV11-3	TRBJ2-1	-	15	CASSLGDTSYNEQFF	TGTGCCAGCAGCTTAGGGGACACCTCCTACAATGAGCAGTTCTTC
few	TRBV12-3/TRBV12-4	TRBJ2-3	TRBD2	16	CASNPAGGRGTDTQYF	TGTGCCAGCAATCCCGCGGGGGGGCGAGGCACAGATACGCAGTATTTT
-	TRBV20-1	TRBJ2-3	-	16	CSAREGRSFSTDTQYF	TGCAGTGCTAGAGAGGGGAGGAGTTTTAGCACAGATACGCAGTATTTT
few	TRBV10-3	TRBJ2-2	TRBD2	11	CAISQRGDLFF	TGTGCCATCTCCCAACGGGGGGATCTGTTTTTT
many	TRBV5-1	TRBJ2-7	TRBD2	16	CASSLEPGLAVYEQYF	TGCGCCAGCAGCTTGGAACCGGGACTAGCGGTCTACGAGCAGTACTTC
many	TRBV5-6	TRBJ2-7	-	15	CASSLRALSSYEQYF	TGTGCCAGCAGCTTGAGGGCTCTTAGCTCCTACGAGCAGTACTTC
-	TRBV5-1	TRBJ2-1	TRBD1	15	CASSSDRGLYNEQFF	TGCGCCAGCAGCTCGGACAGGGGGCTCTACAATGAGCAGTTCTTC
many	TRBV11-2	TRBJ2-5	-	14	CASSLRLVQETQYF	TGTGCCAGCAGCTTACGGCTCGTACAAGAGACCCAGTACTTC
-	TRBV6-2/TRBV6-3	TRBJ1-4	TRBD1	16	CASSIDWTGENEKLFF	TGTGCCAGCAGTATCGACTGGACAGGGGAGAATGAAAAACTGTTTTTT